Listed here are 2 T cell receptor beta chains from one sample, sequenced in a study of regulatory T cells in long-lasting Graves disease. Building the TCR beta libraries relied on iRepertoire HTBI primers, and CDR3 regions underwent Arm-PCR. From the multiplex PCR reads, TCRdb called clonotypes with MiXCR, one entry per CDR3 protein. The sample comprises approximately 540,000 distinct CDR3 sequences, around 12% of which are singletons, and almost 9% rests with the top ten. Time point meaning: newly diagnosed GD, antithyroid drugs for less than 3 months. Extracted RNA from PBMCs served as the source of the TCR library. Another study also made use of these data, one on T cells in Graves' hyperthyroidism and ophthalmopathy.

The sequencing here drew on peripheral blood mononuclear cells (PBMCs), taken at new diagnosis, from a patient treated with antithyroid drugs. All receptors derive from a woman aged 25 to 39 with Graves disease.

This clonotype was detected many times. The chain is built from TRBV29-1 and TRBJ2-7; TRBD2 aligns across 9 bases. With 7 bases clipped from V and 6 bases from J, the junction kept 13 bases outside the gene matches. From germline, CDR1 is SQVTM and CDR2 ANQGSEA. The CDR3 spans 14 residues. The CDR3 DNA reads as TGCAGCGCTTCCCTAGCGGGAACGAAAAGCGAGCAGTACTTC. Translated: CSASLAGTKSEQYF.

The table lists this clonotype with many counts. This chain uses TRBV20-1 with TRBJ2-7, with TRBD2 as a possible D gene (6 bases). V was clipped by 6 bases and J by 3 bases, with 18 bases between them. CDR1 is DFQATT and CDR2 is SNEGSKA in the germline V gene (reference sequence). The CDR3 length is 14 residues. The CDR3 nucleotides read TGCAGTGCCGGAAGGCACGGGGGACTCTACGAGCAGTACTTC. Protein sequence: CSAGRHGGLYEQYF.